Below, 29 T cell receptor beta chains from the same sample are listed, as sequenced in a study of blood T cell repertoires in COVID-19 (TCRdb year 2020). Library method: the immunoSEQ multiplex PCR assay. The immuneACCESS repertoire file appears here via TCRdb, limited to in-frame rearrangements. These files lack a portion of the clones; in checked studies, under half of the deficit traces to unresolved V genes, and the cause of the others is not known. This sample holds hundreds of thousands of clones; about 90% were observed only once. The ten largest clones add up to 1.2% to 1.5% of the sample. Sequencing was done on a sample of peripheral blood. These receptors came from a man older than 75 with acute or convalescent COVID-19.

This chain connects TRBV7-3 to TRBJ2-1; 10 bases are a match to TRBD1. This CDR3 comprises 14 residues. Losses at the gene ends were 5 bases for V and 6 bases for J; bases not matched to a gene: 4. Germline V gene data show CDR1 as SGHTA and CDR2 as FQGTGA. The CDR3 nucleotides are TGTGCCAGCAGCCGACAGGGGGCAAGCAATGAGCAGTTCTTC. Protein product: CASSRQGASNEQFF.

The V gene is TRBV29-1, the J gene TRBJ2-7; 10 bases map to TRBD2. This CDR3 contains 15 residues. J lost 4 bases, V lost 3 bases, and 9 bases had no gene match. Germline-derived CDR1 and CDR2 are SQVTM and ANQGSEA. This chain's CDR3 is CSVDAPSGSMYEQYF. The CDR3 nucleotides are TGCAGCGTTGATGCCCCTAGCGGGAGTATGTACGAGCAGTACTTC.

This clone was detected a few times. The genes are TRBV10-3 and TRBJ1-5; tentative D call: TRBD1 (6 bases). This CDR3 has 14 residues. V shed 10 bases and J shed 0 bases, with 13 bases lying between them. The germline gives CDR1 ENHRY, CDR2 SYGVKD. CDR3 coding DNA: TGTGCCACCAGGGACATAGATAGCAATCAGCCCCAGCATTTT. The encoded protein is CATRDIDSNQPQHF.

The rearrangement joins TRBV7-2 to TRBJ2-6, with D possibly TRBD2 on 6 matching bases. V was shortened by 3 bases and J by 1 base, with 7 bases between the two germline ends. CDR1 and CDR2 (germline): SGHTA, FQGNSA. The CDR3 length is 15 residues. The CDR3 DNA follows: TGTGCCAGCAGCTTTGGGGGGTCTGGGGCCAACGTCCTGACTTTC. Its translation is CASSFGGSGANVLTF.

The CDR3, as DNA: TGTGCCAGCAGCCCTAGGAGCGGGAGCGCCGGGGAGCTGTTTTTT. It is translated as CASSPRSGSAGELFF. The rearrangement links TRBV5-4 to TRBJ2-2; 8 bases map to TRBD2. The CDR3 loop spans 15 amino acids. CDR1 is SGHNT, CDR2 YYREEE, per germline (reference sequence). Trimming took 4 bases from V and 6 from J; bases not matched to a gene: 8.

This chain joins TRBV6-2 or TRBV6-3 and TRBJ2-7; weak D call: TRBD2 (6 bases). CDR1 and CDR2 from the germline V gene are MNHEY and SVGEGT. V lost 5 bases to trimming and J lost 6 bases, with 14 bases between them. CDR3 length: 13 residues. The CDR3 loop is CASSQTRVREQYF. As DNA, the CDR3 is TGTGCCAGCAGTCAGACTAGGGTTCGCGAGCAGTACTTC.

The genes are TRBV12-3 or TRBV12-4 and TRBJ1-2; D possibly corresponds to TRBD1 (6 bases). V lost 10 bases, J lost 6 bases, and 12 bases lay in between. This CDR3 is built from 11 residues. The CDR3 here is CAKKQGHGYTF. CDR3 coding DNA: TGTGCCAAGAAACAGGGCCATGGCTACACCTTC.

The J gene is TRBJ2-1, the V gene TRBV29-1, with D possibly matching TRBD1 (5 bases). V lost 6 bases and J lost 8, with 14 bases in between. This CDR3 region has 12 residues. CDR1 and CDR2 from the germline V gene are SQVTM and ANQGSEA. DNA of the CDR3: TGCAGCGTGGAGCAGGGTGGCGATGAGCAGTTCTTC. Protein sequence: CSVEQGGDEQFF.

This chain connects TRBV5-1 to TRBJ2-5; 8 nucleotides align to TRBD1. The CDR3 consists of 15 residues. The V and J ends lost 0 bases and 7 bases, in that order; junction bases with no gene match: 8. Germline V gene lookup returns CDR1 SGHRS and CDR2 YFSETQ. CDR3 nucleotides: TGCGCCAGCAGCTTGGTGCTTGGGACAGGAGGGACCCAGTACTTC. Translating it yields CASSLVLGTGGTQYF.

In the case of this clone: Additional DNA sequences in this sample encode the identical CDR3. CDR3 nucleotides: TGTGCCAGCAGTCCCGGACAGGGTAATTCACCCCTCCACTTT. It encodes CASSPGQGNSPLHF. The chain recombines TRBV27 with TRBJ1-6; 8 bases match TRBD1. The CDR3 sequence is 14 residues long. Germline-derived CDR1 and CDR2 are MNHEY and SMNVEV (reference sequence). V gave up 5 bases and J gave up 6 bases; unmatched junction bases: 3.

The chain joins TRBV5-6 to TRBJ1-1; D unresolved. CDR1 is SGHDT, CDR2 YYEEEE, per germline. The CDR3 consists of 14 residues. The V end was cut by 2 bases, the J end by 3 bases, with 11 bases between. CDR3: CASSFRGHDTEAFF. DNA of the CDR3: TGTGCCAGCAGCTTTCGAGGGCACGACACTGAAGCTTTCTTT.

This clone has just one count. The chain combines TRBV5-6 with TRBJ1-5; maybe TRBD1 (5 bases). The CDR3 is 14 residues long. Germline CDR1 is SGHDT and CDR2 is YYEEEE. Trimming removed 1 base at V and 9 bases at J, with 14 bases between. The CDR3 reads CASSLFTGSRPQHF. The CDR3, as DNA: TGTGCCAGCAGCTTGTTTACAGGTAGCCGGCCCCAGCATTTT.

The rearrangement uses TRBV9 and TRBJ2-5, with D possibly matching TRBD2 (6 bases). This CDR3 has 13 amino acids. The germline gives CDR1 SGDLS, CDR2 YYNGEE. V was shortened by 7 bases and J by 0 bases, with 10 bases between the two germline ends. In DNA form, the CDR3 reads TGTGCCAGCTCACGGAGGGACCAAGAGACCCAGTACTTC. This gives the protein CASSRRDQETQYF.

The chain joins TRBV29-1 to TRBJ1-4, with unresolved D. The CDR3 runs to 13 residues. The germline V and J ends were trimmed by 7 bases and 0 bases, with 9 bases remaining between them. CDR1 and CDR2 (germline): SQVTM, ANQGSEA. The CDR3 loop reads CSASTSTNEKLFF. Here the CDR3 DNA reads TGCAGCGCCAGTACCTCAACTAATGAAAAACTGTTTTTT.

The rearrangement joins TRBV6-5 to TRBJ1-3; D uncertain. Trimming shortened V by 7 bases and J by 4 bases, and 11 bases separated the two germline ends. This CDR3 is built from 13 residues. Per the germline V gene, CDR1 is MNHEY and CDR2 is SVGAGI. The CDR3 here is CASIASGGNTIYF. The CDR3 DNA is TGTGCCAGCATTGCTTCGGGAGGAAACACCATATATTTT.

The chain carries TRBV7-9 and TRBJ2-7; 10 bases match TRBD1. V was clipped by 3 bases and J by 5 bases; unmatched bases: 1. The CDR3 is made up of 13 amino acids. CDR1 and CDR2 from the germline V gene are SEHNR and FQNEAQ (reference sequence). As DNA, the CDR3 is TGTGCCAGCAGCTTGGGACAGGGGAACGAGCAGTACTTC. This gives the protein CASSLGQGNEQYF.

CDR3 DNA: TGTGCCAGCAACCCAACTTTTTTCCTCTCCTACGAGCAGTACTTC. Translation: CASNPTFFLSYEQYF. The chain combines TRBV28 with TRBJ2-7; D is undetermined. Germline assignment: CDR1 MDHEN and CDR2 SYDVKM. The V and J ends lost 7 bases and 0 bases respectively, with 16 bases between them. The CDR3 length is 15 residues.

A remark on this clone: A single base separates this from a much larger clone, so it may be a read error. The CDR3 sequence is CASSDTYEQYF. The CDR3 DNA follows: TGTGCCAGCAGTGACACCTACGAGCAGTACTTC. This sequence joins TRBV6-1 and TRBJ2-7; D gene unclear. The CDR3 is 11 residues long. Germline CDR1 reads MNHNS; CDR2 reads SASEGT. Trimming took 3 bases from V and 2 from J, leaving 2 bases between them.

V gene TRBV28 combines with J gene TRBJ2-5, with D hard to call. The germline gives CDR1 MDHEN, CDR2 SYDVKM. Trimming pared 5 bases from V and 5 bases from J, leaving 9 bases between. This CDR3 contains 12 residues. The CDR3 DNA sequence: TGTGCCAGCAGTCCCCCGCAGGAGACCCAGTACTTC. Protein: CASSPPQETQYF.

This chain connects TRBV11-3 to TRBJ2-1, with D possibly TRBD1 on 5 matching bases. This CDR3 region has 14 residues. V was shortened by 3 bases and J by 8 bases, with 14 bases between the two germline ends. CDR1 SGHNT and CDR2 YENEEA come from the germline V gene. The CDR3 here is CASSFGQGIDEQFF. CDR3 in DNA: TGTGCCAGCAGCTTCGGGCAGGGAATAGATGAGCAGTTCTTC. The whole variable domain, remainder taken from reference TRBV11-3 and TRBJ2-1, is EAGVVQSPRYKIIEKKQPVAFWCNPISGHNTLYWYLQNLGQGPELLIRYENEEAVDDSQLPKDRFSAERLKGVDSTLKIQPAELGDSAVYLCASSFGQGIDEQFFGPGTRLTVL.

The chain joins TRBV4-1 to TRBJ1-4; D not certain. V shed 1 base and J shed 7 bases, with 10 bases lying between them. The V gene's germline CDR1 is MGHRA and CDR2 YSYEKL. This CDR3 contains 14 residues. CDR3 region: CASSQVELGEKLFF. The CDR3 nucleotides read TGCGCCAGCAGCCAAGTGGAGCTGGGTGAAAAACTGTTTTTT.

The chain employs TRBV6-6 and TRBJ2-4, with 7 positions matching TRBD1. The germline V gene encodes CDR1 MNHNY and CDR2 SVGAGI (reference sequence). The junction had 2 bases not matched to a gene; V was cut back by 6 bases and J by 0 bases. The CDR3 loop spans 14 amino acids. CDR3 region: CASSDRVAKNIQYF. The CDR3 DNA is TGTGCCAGCAGCGACAGGGTAGCCAAAAACATTCAGTACTTC.

The genes are TRBV5-1 and TRBJ2-2, with TRBD1 matching over 8 bases. Germline V lookup: CDR1 SGHRS, CDR2 YFSETQ. The V segment lost 4 bases and the J segment 2 bases; nucleotides outside the gene matches: 4. This CDR3 comprises 15 residues. The CDR3 bases are TGCGCCAGCAGCGGGGGACAGGTTAACACCGGGGAGCTGTTTTTT. The encoded protein is CASSGGQVNTGELFF.

This chain links TRBV27 with TRBJ1-1, with a tentative D call TRBD1 (6 bases). CDR1 and CDR2 from the germline V gene are MNHEY and SMNVEV (reference sequence). The CDR3 runs to 14 residues. V lost 1 base and J lost 5, with 11 bases in between. The CDR3 coding sequence is TGTGCCAGCAGTTTATGGGGGCGGGAGACTGAAGCTTTCTTT. Amino acids: CASSLWGRETEAFF.

CDR3 region: CASSERTEAGDTF. The CDR3 DNA is TGTGCCAGCAGTGAACGGACGGAGGCAGGAGACACCTTC. The chain combines TRBV6-1 with TRBJ1-2; D is unresolved. V dropped 2 bases and J dropped 12 bases, with 16 bases sitting between them. CDR1 MNHNS and CDR2 SASEGT come from the germline V gene. The CDR3 totals 13 residues.

This sequence joins TRBV6-5 and TRBJ2-1; D gene ambiguous. The V end was cut by 6 bases, the J end by 0 bases, with 12 bases between. The CDR3 runs to 15 residues. From germline, CDR1 is MNHEY and CDR2 SVGAGI. The CDR3 sequence: CASSLFLSSYNEQFF. CDR3 in DNA: TGTGCCAGCAGCCTCTTCCTAAGCTCCTACAATGAGCAGTTCTTC.

The rearrangement joins TRBV28 to TRBJ1-2; TRBD1 is a possible D gene (6 bases). This CDR3 is built from 14 residues. Deletions cut 1 base from V and 6 bases from J, with 12 bases between. The germline CDR1 and CDR2 sequences are MDHEN and SYDVKM. The CDR3 region has the DNA TGTGCCAGCAGTTTATTTGAGGGGGTCAATGGCTACACCTTC. It specifies CASSLFEGVNGYTF.

The chain links TRBV27 to TRBJ2-2; a weak D match, TRBD2 (6 bases). CDR1 MNHEY and CDR2 SMNVEV come from the germline V gene (reference sequence). The CDR3 covers 14 residues. Trimming removed 0 bases from V and 5 bases from J, with 7 bases in between. CDR3 sequence reads: CASSLSGGTGELFF. The CDR3, as DNA: TGTGCCAGCAGTTTATCCGGAGGGACCGGGGAGCTGTTTTTT.

V and J are TRBV6-4 and TRBJ2-2; TRBD2 agrees at 11 bases. Germline-derived CDR1 and CDR2 are MRHNA and SNTAGT. Trimming at V came to 7 bases and at J to 5 bases, leaving 9 bases not matched to a gene. The CDR3 totals 16 residues. The CDR3 DNA is TGTGCCAGCACCATTAAGACTAGCGGGATTACCGGGGAGCTGTTTTTT. It translates to CASTIKTSGITGELFF.